The 28 T cell receptor beta chains presented below share a single source sample, sequenced in a study of CD8+ T cells in alopecia areata. RNA was isolated and reverse transcribed to cDNA, the sequencing template. TCRdb keeps only in-frame clones here, not all; method: immunoSEQ multiplex PCR. The table records about 74,000 clones, approximately 28% of them present only once. This sample's treatment: oral pan-JAK inhibitor, 5-10 mg twice daily. The starting material was CD8+ T cells sorted from blood, obtained at week 4, from a patient treated with tofacitinib. The receptors shown here come from a human donor with alopecia areata.

The gene calls are TRBV9 and TRBJ2-2, with 9 bases aligning to TRBD2. The CDR3 is made up of 18 amino acids. Germline V gives CDR1 SGDLS, CDR2 YYNGEE. V dropped 0 bases and J dropped 1; count of bases not matched to a gene: 7. This CDR3 reads CASSVGGSSGMNTGELFF. The CDR3 DNA reads as TGTGCCAGCAGCGTAGGAGGCTCTAGCGGGATGAACACCGGGGAGCTGTTTTTT.

In this sample, this clone turned up a few times. V gene TRBV14 combines with J gene TRBJ2-3; D is unclear. The CDR3 contains 14 residues. In germline, CDR1 is SGHDN, CDR2 FVKESK. V was clipped by 5 bases and J by 1 base, with 10 bases between them. The chain's CDR3 is CASSSTARTDTQYF. DNA for the CDR3: TGTGCCAGCAGCTCCACGGCCCGCACAGATACGCAGTATTTT. The whole variable domain, remainder taken from reference TRBV14 and TRBJ2-3, is EAGVTQFPSHSVIEKGQTVTLRCDPISGHDNLYWYRRVMGKEIKFLLHFVKESKQDESGMPNNRFLAERTGGTYSTLKVQPAELEDSGVYFCASSSTARTDTQYFGPGTRLTVL.

The sample holds many counts of this clone. At one end the junction does not follow the germline gene, possibly because of a read error. This sequence joins TRBV18 and TRBJ2-1; D is possibly TRBD1 (5 bases). This CDR3 region has 12 residues. Germline CDR1 KGHSH, CDR2 LQKENI. The CDR3 DNA reads TGTGCCAGCTTTGTCGGCGACAGTGCGAAGATCTTC. The encoded protein is CASFVGDSAKIF.

There are a few counts of this clone. V is TRBV5-6 and J is TRBJ2-7; D ambiguous. This CDR3 is built from 13 residues. The germline gives CDR1 SGHDT, CDR2 YYEEEE. Trimming took off 4 bases at V and 3 bases at J, with 11 bases between the two ends. DNA of the CDR3: TGTGCCAGCAGCCTCAACCTGAACTACGAGCAGTACTTC. It yields the protein CASSLNLNYEQYF.

The chain recombines TRBV25-1 with TRBJ2-7, with a possible D match to TRBD1 (5 bases). V lost 2 bases and J 5 bases, leaving 19 bases between the germline ends. The CDR3 totals 16 residues. Germline CDR1 reads MGHDK; CDR2 reads SYGVNS. The CDR3 here is CASSESWAGSPNEQYF. The DNA for the CDR3 is TGTGCCAGCAGTGAAAGCTGGGCAGGGTCTCCTAACGAGCAGTACTTC.

This clone appeared a few times. The J gene is TRBJ2-7, the V gene TRBV27, with D perhaps TRBD1 (6 bases). The CDR3 is 14 amino acids. Per germline, CDR1 MNHEY and CDR2 SMNVEV (reference sequence). Trimming removed 2 bases at V and 4 bases at J, with 12 bases between. The CDR3 protein is CASSLGRGGYEQYF. CDR3 in DNA: TGTGCCAGCAGTTTAGGCAGGGGTGGATACGAGCAGTACTTC.

In this sample, this clone turned up once. The chain carries TRBV29-1 and TRBJ2-7; D gene uncertain. The V end was cut by 2 bases, the J end by 1 base, with 9 bases between. From germline, CDR1 is SQVTM and CDR2 ANQGSEA. The CDR3 length is 13 residues. The CDR3 reads CSVEYGWSYEQYF. CDR3 DNA: TGCAGCGTTGAATACGGCTGGTCCTACGAGCAGTACTTC.

The rearrangement uses TRBV7-9 and TRBJ2-3, with 7 bases lining up with TRBD2. V lost 5 bases and J lost 11; bases outside the gene matches: 7. Germline values: CDR1 SEHNR, CDR2 FQNEAQ (reference sequence). This CDR3 is 12 amino acids long. The CDR3 is CASSPERGVQYF. The DNA for the CDR3 is TGTGCCAGCAGCCCCGAGCGGGGAGTGCAGTATTTT. Full variable domain (missing parts from reference TRBV7-9 and TRBJ2-3): DTGVSQNPRHKITKRGQNVTFRCDPISEHNRLYWYRQTLGQGPEFLTYFQNEAQLEKSRLLSDRFSAERPKGSFSTLEIQRTEQGDSAMYLCASSPERGVQYFGPGTRLTVL.

V and J are TRBV7-9 and TRBJ1-2; weak D call: TRBD1 (6 bases). This CDR3 region has 14 residues. V was cut by 7 bases and J by 6 bases, with 18 bases left in between. The germline gives CDR1 SEHNR, CDR2 FQNEAQ (reference sequence). CDR3 nucleotides: TGTGCCAGCAACCCAGTGGGGACAAGCAATGGCTACACCTTC. Translation: CASNPVGTSNGYTF.

This clone has more than one count but fewer than ten. The chain carries TRBV28 and TRBJ1-2; the D gene is possibly TRBD1 (5 bases). Germline V gives CDR1 MDHEN, CDR2 SYDVKM. The CDR3 has 11 residues. Trimming took off 10 bases at V and 4 bases at J, with 10 bases between the two ends. DNA of the CDR3: TGTGCCACGAGGGGTGTCTATGGCTACACCTTC. Translation: CATRGVYGYTF.

This clone was detected only a few times. The CDR3 loop reads CASITGTYPYEQYF. CDR3 coding DNA: TGTGCCTCGATAACCGGGACTTACCCCTACGAGCAGTACTTC. This chain joins TRBV30 and TRBJ2-7; maybe TRBD2 (6 bases). There are 14 residues in the CDR3. V gave up 7 bases and J gave up 2 bases, with 18 bases separating them. Germline V gives CDR1 GTSNPN, CDR2 SVGIG (reference sequence).

This clone was picked up a small number of times. The chain uses TRBV6-5 and TRBJ2-7; possibly TRBD1 for D (6 bases). V was shortened by 5 bases and J by 3 bases, with 11 bases between the two germline ends. Germline V lookup: CDR1 MNHEY, CDR2 SVGAGI. The CDR3 totals 13 residues. The CDR3 reads CASSSPGHYEQYF. Written as DNA, the CDR3 is TGTGCCAGCAGTAGCCCGGGACACTACGAGCAGTACTTC.

This clone was detected a few times. The junction shows a germline mismatch at one end, possibly a read error. This chain connects TRBV9 to TRBJ2-3, with 8 bases aligning to TRBD1. The CDR3 is 10 residues long. The germline CDR1 and CDR2 sequences are SGDLS and YYNGEE. The CDR3 spells CASSVDQGAF. The CDR3, as DNA: TGTGCCAGCAGCGTGGATCAGGGGGCTTTT.

The chain combines TRBV27 with TRBJ1-2, with a tentative D call TRBD1 (5 bases). V was shortened by 4 bases and J by 8 bases, with 11 bases between the two germline ends. The CDR3 is made up of 12 amino acids. Germline lookup yields CDR1 MNHEY and CDR2 SMNVEV (reference sequence). This chain's CDR3 is CASSSDMWGYTF. The CDR3 DNA reads TGTGCCAGCAGTTCGGACATGTGGGGCTACACCTTC.

V usage is TRBV6-6 and J usage is TRBJ1-2; TRBD1 might be the D (6 bases). Germline lookup yields CDR1 MNHNY and CDR2 SVGAGI (reference sequence). Trimming pared 2 bases from V and 6 bases from J, leaving 13 bases between. This CDR3 has 14 amino acids. CDR3 nucleotides: TGTGCCAGCAGTTACGCACAGGGACCGAATGGCTACACCTTC. It codes for CASSYAQGPNGYTF.

The chain is built from TRBV29-1 and TRBJ2-1; 8 nucleotides line up with TRBD1. The ends lost 5 bases at V and 7 bases at J; junction bases unmatched: 10. This CDR3 is built from 14 residues. Germline V gives CDR1 SQVTM, CDR2 ANQGSEA. The CDR3 is CSVSGGAGGNEQFF. In DNA form, the CDR3 reads TGCAGCGTTTCAGGGGGCGCGGGTGGAAATGAGCAGTTCTTC.

This chain uses TRBV7-9 with TRBJ2-2, with D maybe TRBD1 (5 bases). The CDR3 has 15 residues. The V gene's germline CDR1 is SEHNR and CDR2 FQNEAQ (reference sequence). The V and J ends lost 5 bases and 0 bases respectively, with 10 bases between them. DNA for the CDR3: TGTGCCAGCAGCCCCCGACAGTCGAACACCGGGGAGCTGTTTTTT. Protein sequence: CASSPRQSNTGELFF. Full variable domain (remainder filled in from reference TRBV7-9 and TRBJ2-2): DTGVSQNPRHKITKRGQNVTFRCDPISEHNRLYWYRQTLGQGPEFLTYFQNEAQLEKSRLLSDRFSAERPKGSFSTLEIQRTEQGDSAMYLCASSPRQSNTGELFFGEGSRLTVL.

This clone appeared a single time. This chain joins TRBV29-1 and TRBJ1-2; 8 nucleotides match TRBD1. This CDR3 has 17 residues. Germline lookup yields CDR1 SQVTM and CDR2 ANQGSEA. V lost 6 bases to trimming and J lost 1 base; unmatched junction nucleotides: 16. The CDR3 DNA follows: TGCAGCGTCTCAACGGTGGAGGACAGGGACCTTAACTATGGCTACACCTTC. As protein: CSVSTVEDRDLNYGYTF.

The chain couples TRBV7-2 to TRBJ2-3, with 7 bases identical to TRBD2. J lost 2 bases, V lost 5 bases, and 13 bases had no gene match. CDR1 SGHTA and CDR2 FQGNSA come from the germline V gene. The CDR3 is 17 amino acids. The CDR3 sequence: CASSPRLGSGLTDTQYF. DNA for the CDR3: TGTGCCAGCAGCCCACGACTGGGTAGCGGGCTCACAGATACGCAGTATTTT.

Only a few counts were recorded for this clone. This CDR3 is also generated by other DNA sequences in the sample. The rearrangement links TRBV29-1 to TRBJ2-1; D is perhaps TRBD2 (5 bases). Looked up from germline, CDR1 is SQVTM and CDR2 is ANQGSEA. V lost 5 bases and J 7 bases, leaving 9 bases between the germline ends. The CDR3 runs 11 residues. The CDR3 region is CSVTRGNEQFF. CDR3 in DNA: TGCAGCGTTACCCGCGGGAATGAGCAGTTCTTC.

The chain links TRBV9 to TRBJ1-2, with D possibly TRBD1 on 5 matching bases. V lost 3 bases and J 5 bases, leaving 17 bases between the germline ends. In germline, CDR1 is SGDLS, CDR2 YYNGEE. This CDR3 is built from 15 residues. The CDR3 spells CASSGQRLRLYGYTF. CDR3 nucleotides: TGTGCCAGCAGCGGACAGCGGCTTCGTTTGTATGGCTACACCTTC. The full variable domain, in which reference TRBV9 and TRBJ1-2 provide the parts outside the CDR3, is DSGVTQTPKHLITATGQRVTLRCSPRSGDLSVYWYQQSLDQGLQFLIQYYNGEERAKGNILERFSAQQFPDLHSELNLSSLELGDSALYFCASSGQRLRLYGYTFGSGTRLTVV.

The count of this clone is one. The V gene is TRBV29-1, the J gene TRBJ2-7, with 7 bases identical to TRBD2. Germline-derived CDR1 and CDR2 are SQVTM and ANQGSEA. This CDR3 is built from 13 residues. The V segment lost 5 bases and the J segment 0 bases; nucleotides outside the gene matches: 4. CDR3 coding DNA: TGCAGCGTTCTCGGGGGGAGCTCCTACGAGCAGTACTTC. As protein: CSVLGGSSYEQYF.

The V gene is TRBV20-1, the J gene TRBJ2-3, with unresolved D. V dropped 6 bases and J dropped 11 bases, with 6 bases sitting between them. The CDR3 spans 8 residues. Germline loops: CDR1 DFQATT, CDR2 SNEGSKA (reference sequence). In DNA form, the CDR3 reads TGCAGTGCCAGATGGCAGTATTTT. As protein: CSARWQYF.

The chain recombines TRBV4-1 with TRBJ1-5, with D maybe TRBD1 (5 bases). Trimming left V 4 bases short and J 3 bases short, with 13 bases between. This CDR3 spans 15 amino acids. Germline V gene lookup returns CDR1 MGHRA and CDR2 YSYEKL. The CDR3 DNA reads as TGCGCCAGCAGCCGGGACGTTGGTGACAATCAGCCCCAGCATTTT. This encodes CASSRDVGDNQPQHF.

This clone was observed a handful of times. The J gene is TRBJ1-2, the V gene TRBV29-1, with a possible D match to TRBD1 (6 bases). V was trimmed by 5 bases and J by 2 bases, leaving 12 bases between them. Per germline, CDR1 SQVTM and CDR2 ANQGSEA. The CDR3 is made up of 13 amino acids. For the CDR3, the DNA is TGCAGCGTTCAAGGGGACACCAACTATGGCTACACCTTC. Translated, it gives CSVQGDTNYGYTF.

V usage is TRBV5-1 and J usage is TRBJ2-7; 9 nucleotides align to TRBD1. Germline loops: CDR1 SGHRS, CDR2 YFSETQ. Germline trimming cut 4 bases from V and 2 bases from J; bases unmatched to any gene: 7. This CDR3 is built from 15 residues. CDR3 loop: CASSTTGGLAYEQYF. For the CDR3, the DNA is TGCGCCAGCAGCACCACAGGGGGCTTAGCCTACGAGCAGTACTTC.

This clone was detected only a few times. The gene calls are TRBV2 and TRBJ2-7; 12 positions match TRBD2. There are 20 residues in the CDR3. Per germline, CDR1 SNHLY and CDR2 FYNNEI. The ends lost 10 bases at V and 4 bases at J; junction bases unmatched: 26. This chain's CDR3 is CATSGVEARRLAGARYEQYF. The CDR3 bases are TGTGCCACCTCGGGTGTGGAGGCCCGACGACTAGCGGGAGCCAGGTACGAGCAGTACTTC.

This clone was observed at least ten times. The chain couples TRBV19 to TRBJ2-1; D may be TRBD1 (5 bases). CDR3 length equals 12 residues. The V gene lost 7 bases and the J gene lost 10 bases, with 14 bases spanning the gap. From germline, CDR1 is LNHDA and CDR2 SQIVND (reference sequence). CDR3 loop: CASTTGSREQFF. The CDR3 DNA reads as TGTGCCAGTACTACAGGTTCTCGGGAGCAGTTCTTC. The full variable domain, in which reference TRBV19 and TRBJ2-1 provide the parts outside the CDR3, is DGGITQSPKYLFRKEGQNVTLSCEQNLNHDAMYWYRQDPGQGLRLIYYSQIVNDFQKGDIAEGYSVSREKKESFPLTVTSAQKNPTAFYLCASTTGSREQFFGPGTRLTVL.